Each of the 26 T cell receptor beta chains below was sequenced from the same sample in a study of cytomegalovirus exposure and HLA in healthy donors. Primers included in the PCR were 60 Vbeta and 13 Jbeta primers. Sequenced by immunoSEQ multiplex PCR; TCRdb stores in-frame clones only, minus some. The table lists some 170,000 clones, roughly 79% of them singletons, with roughly 5% in the top ten. The sample comprised PBMCs. These receptors were obtained from a woman aged 18-29 years in good health and CMV-seropositive.

This rearrangement joins TRBV7-9 to TRBJ2-5; D is ambiguous. The closer fit of TRBJ2-7 to the DNA end suggests the J call may be wrong. The CDR3 spans 13 residues. The germline CDR1 and CDR2 sequences are SEHNR and FQNEAQ (reference sequence). This CDR3 is CASSLLDYSEQYF. For the CDR3, the DNA is TGTGCCAGCAGCCTACTCGATTACTCCGAGCAGTACTTC.

The gene calls are TRBV11-2 and TRBJ1-6, with no clear D. The CDR3 sequence is 15 residues long. Trimming left V 2 bases short and J 7 bases short, with 12 bases between. Germline loops: CDR1 SGHAT, CDR2 FQNNGV. This chain's CDR3 is CASSLLVGENSPLHF. For the CDR3, the DNA is TGTGCCAGCAGCTTATTGGTCGGTGAGAATTCACCCCTCCACTTT.

V gene TRBV9 combines with J gene TRBJ2-1; 8 bases are shared with TRBD2. The junction had 16 bases not matched to a gene; V was cut back by 0 bases and J by 8 bases. This CDR3 is 18 amino acids long. The germline CDR1 and CDR2 sequences are SGDLS and YYNGEE. The CDR3 region is CASSVAWSGGGRRDEQFF. CDR3 DNA: TGTGCCAGCAGCGTAGCGTGGAGCGGGGGCGGGAGGCGCGATGAGCAGTTCTTC.

This clone was observed a single time. The V gene is TRBV4-2, the J gene TRBJ1-2, with D possibly TRBD1 on 6 matching bases. CDR1 LGHNA and CDR2 YNFKEQ come from the germline V gene. This CDR3 has 17 residues. Trimming took 5 bases from V and 4 from J, leaving 23 bases between them. The CDR3 coding sequence is TGTGCCAGCAGCTCCCACTCCCGGGACACCGTAAGCTATGGCTACACCTTC. This sequence encodes CASSSHSRDTVSYGYTF.

The genes are TRBV7-2 and TRBJ2-3; no reliable D call. Between the trimmed V and J ends, which lost 2 bases and 1 base, there was a span of 4 bases. Germline V CDR1 and CDR2: SGHTA, FQGNSA. CDR3 length equals 13 residues. The CDR3 spells CASSLTGTDTQYF. The CDR3 DNA follows: TGTGCCAGCAGCTTAACTGGCACAGATACGCAGTATTTT.

The CDR3 region is CASSAGADTQYF. As DNA, the CDR3 is TGTGCCAGTAGCGCGGGTGCAGATACGCAGTATTTT. The chain uses TRBV19 and TRBJ2-3; D is possibly TRBD2 (5 bases). Germline V gene data show CDR1 as LNHDA and CDR2 as SQIVND (reference sequence). V was shortened by 6 bases and J by 4 bases, with 8 bases between the two germline ends. The CDR3 has 12 amino acids.

The chain employs TRBV18 and TRBJ2-5; 8 nucleotides line up with TRBD1. CDR1 KGHSH and CDR2 LQKENI come from the germline V gene. The CDR3 is 14 residues long. V shed 4 bases and J 4 bases; nucleotides not matched to a gene: 5. The CDR3: CASSQQGAGETQYF. The CDR3 bases are TGTGCCAGCTCACAGCAGGGGGCTGGAGAGACCCAGTACTTC.

The chain combines TRBV10-3 with TRBJ1-1, with TRBD1 matching over 12 bases. Germline trimming cut 9 bases from V and 1 base from J; bases unmatched to any gene: 3. Germline V lookup: CDR1 ENHRY, CDR2 SYGVKD. The CDR3 runs to 14 residues. The CDR3 DNA is TGTGCCATAAAGGGACAGGGGGCGAACACTGAAGCTTTCTTT. Protein: CAIKGQGANTEAFF.

The V and J genes are TRBV5-1 and TRBJ1-6; no clear D gene. Per germline, CDR1 SGHRS and CDR2 YFSETQ. The CDR3 has 16 residues. V lost 1 base and J 6 bases, leaving 14 bases between the germline ends. The CDR3 region has the DNA TGCGCCAGCAGCTTGAGCGGGTCTCTAGGTAATTCACCCCTCCACTTT. Translated: CASSLSGSLGNSPLHF. The full variable domain, with the rest looked up from reference TRBV5-1 and TRBJ1-6, is KAGVTQTPRYLIKTRGQQVTLSCSPISGHRSVSWYQQTPGQGLQFLFEYFSETQRNKGNFPGRFSGRQFSNSRSEMNVSTLELGDSALYLCASSLSGSLGNSPLHFGNGTRLTVT.

The chain links TRBV7-2 to TRBJ1-6; TRBD1 might be the D (5 bases). Trimming removed 0 bases from V and 8 bases from J, with 11 bases in between. CDR3 length equals 15 residues. CDR1 and CDR2 from the germline V gene are SGHTA and FQGNSA. The CDR3 coding sequence is TGTGCCAGCAGCTTAGCTGGGACTGTGGATTCACCCCTCCACTTT. Translated, it gives CASSLAGTVDSPLHF.

The V and J genes are TRBV6-1 and TRBJ2-7; D remains ambiguous. With 6 bases removed from V and 5 bases from J, the gap between germline ends came to 14 bases. This CDR3 spans 13 amino acids. Germline V gene data show CDR1 as MNHNS and CDR2 as SASEGT. The CDR3 sequence: CASRITTRNEQYF. In DNA, the CDR3 is TGTGCCAGCAGGATAACGACTCGGAACGAGCAGTACTTC.

The V gene is TRBV4-2, the J gene TRBJ1-3, with D perhaps TRBD1 (5 bases). The CDR3 has 23 residues. From germline, CDR1 is LGHNA and CDR2 YNFKEQ. V lost 4 bases and J lost 0, with 34 bases in between. As DNA, the CDR3 is TGTGCCAGCAGCCCATACCCATGGAATGGTGACGATCCGGGACTCCGCTCTGGAAACACCATATATTTT. Translating it yields CASSPYPWNGDDPGLRSGNTIYF.

For the CDR3, the DNA is TGTGCCAGCAGTGAGACAGGGCCTAATTCACCCCTCCACTTT. Amino acid sequence: CASSETGPNSPLHF. The chain couples TRBV2 to TRBJ1-6; 7 bases map to TRBD1. The CDR3 length is 14 residues. Germline V lookup: CDR1 SNHLY, CDR2 FYNNEI. J was trimmed by 6 bases and V by 3 bases; bases with no gene match: 2.

CDR3 in amino acids: CASRKDTSYEQYF. CDR3 DNA sequence: TGTGCCAGCAGGAAGGACACCTCCTACGAGCAGTACTTC. The chain combines TRBV7-2 with TRBJ2-7; D possibly corresponds to TRBD1 (5 bases). This CDR3 is built from 13 residues. Trimming cost V 6 bases and J 0 bases, with 9 bases left between them. In germline, CDR1 is SGHTA, CDR2 FQGNSA. Combining the CDR3 with reference TRBV7-2 and TRBJ2-7 gives the whole variable domain GAGVSQSPSNKVTEKGKDVELRCDPISGHTALYWYRQSLGQGLEFLIYFQGNSAPDKSGLPSDRFSAERTGGSVSTLTIQRTQQEDSAVYLCASRKDTSYEQYFGPGTRLTVT.

The chain combines TRBV6-6 with TRBJ2-3, with 8 bases matching TRBD2. CDR1 and CDR2 (germline): MNHNY, SVGAGI (reference sequence). Trimming took 8 bases from V and 2 from J; bases not matched to a gene: 6. There are 14 residues in the CDR3. The CDR3 spells CASVRGVLTDTQYF. The CDR3 DNA is TGTGCCAGCGTGCGGGGGGTCCTCACAGATACGCAGTATTTT.

This clone was counted between two and nine times. This chain uses TRBV5-1 with TRBJ1-5; D gene unclear. The CDR3 spans 14 residues. Looked up from germline, CDR1 is SGHRS and CDR2 is YFSETQ. The V end was cut by 0 bases, the J end by 7 bases, with 11 bases between. The CDR3 DNA reads TGCGCCAGCAGCTTGGAGGCGCAGGCCCAGCCCCAGCATTTT. Translation: CASSLEAQAQPQHF.

The table lists this clone with a count of one. The chain employs TRBV19 and TRBJ2-2; 8 bases match TRBD2. Germline-derived CDR1 and CDR2 are LNHDA and SQIVND (reference sequence). Trimming removed 7 bases from V and 5 bases from J; junction bases left unmatched: 9. The CDR3 has 15 amino acids. CDR3 loop: CASKNPGLETGELFF. CDR3 nucleotide sequence: TGTGCCAGTAAAAACCCGGGACTAGAAACCGGGGAGCTGTTTTTT.

The chain has TRBV29-1 and TRBJ1-2, with 7 bases fitting TRBD1. With V trimmed by 7 bases and J by 3 bases, 5 bases remained unmatched. Germline V gene data show CDR1 as SQVTM and CDR2 as ANQGSEA. This CDR3 comprises 12 residues. The CDR3 loop is CSAAGTDYGYTF. CDR3 DNA sequence: TGCAGCGCCGCCGGGACAGACTATGGCTACACCTTC.

A few counts support this clone. The genes are TRBV19 and TRBJ2-1; 9 bases agree with TRBD1. CDR1 and CDR2 (germline): LNHDA, SQIVND (reference sequence). The CDR3 runs 15 residues. Germline trimming cut 7 bases from V and 5 bases from J; bases unmatched to any gene: 9. The CDR3 DNA reads TGTGCCAGTAACACCGGGACAGGGAGGAACAATGAGCAGTTCTTC. As protein: CASNTGTGRNNEQFF.

The CDR3 loop is CAILFTSGINTGELFF. Written as DNA, the CDR3 is TGTGCCATCCTTTTCACTAGCGGCATAAACACCGGGGAGCTGTTTTTT. V is TRBV10-3 and J is TRBJ2-2; 8 bases agree with TRBD2. CDR1 and CDR2 (germline): ENHRY, SYGVKD. The CDR3 consists of 16 residues. J gave up 2 bases and V 8 bases, and 10 bases lay outside the gene matches.

This clone was picked up one time. This chain uses TRBV5-8 with TRBJ1-1, with 10 bases that match TRBD1. This CDR3 has 16 residues. Germline V gene lookup returns CDR1 SGHTS and CDR2 YDEGEE. Trimming removed 4 bases from V and 0 bases from J; junction bases left unmatched: 6. The CDR3 reads CASSRTGGNMNTEAFF. DNA of the CDR3: TGTGCCAGCAGCCGGACAGGGGGAAACATGAACACTGAAGCTTTCTTT.

This chain links TRBV11-1 with TRBJ2-1, with 11 bases aligning to TRBD2. With 1 base clipped from V and 4 bases from J, the junction kept 3 bases outside the gene matches. Per germline, CDR1 SGHAT and CDR2 FQDESV (reference sequence). The CDR3 sequence is 16 residues long. The DNA for the CDR3 is TGTGCCAGCAGCTTAGGGCGACTAGCGGGGTACAATGAGCAGTTCTTC. Residues: CASSLGRLAGYNEQFF.

The rearrangement uses TRBV28 and TRBJ1-2; TRBD1 matches at 8 bases. Germline-derived CDR1 and CDR2 are MDHEN and SYDVKM. The junction had 6 bases not matched to a gene; V was cut back by 3 bases and J by 6 bases. This CDR3 region has 14 residues. For the CDR3, the DNA is TGTGCCAGCAGTTTTGGACAGGGCCTACATGGCTACACCTTC. Protein: CASSFGQGLHGYTF.

The V gene is TRBV6-6, the J gene TRBJ1-2; D is unresolved. The CDR3 has 10 residues. CDR1 MNHNY and CDR2 SVGAGI come from the germline V gene (reference sequence). V lost 11 bases, J lost 6 bases, and 10 bases lay in between. CDR3 bases: TGTGCCGTTCCGGCGGATGGCTACACCTTC. It codes for CAVPADGYTF.

The chain has TRBV5-1 and TRBJ2-7; D is unclear. Germline V CDR1 and CDR2: SGHRS, YFSETQ. The CDR3 totals 13 residues. Trimming took off 0 bases at V and 1 base at J, with 5 bases between the two ends. CDR3 loop: CASSLARSYEQYF. The CDR3 nucleotides are TGCGCCAGCAGCTTGGCCCGTTCCTACGAGCAGTACTTC.

The chain combines TRBV9 with TRBJ2-7, with D possibly matching TRBD2 (6 bases). The CDR3 totals 13 residues. Trimming left V 4 bases short and J 0 bases short, with 8 bases between. Germline lookup yields CDR1 SGDLS and CDR2 YYNGEE. The DNA for the CDR3 is TGTGCCAGCAGCCCCGGGGGCTCCTACGAGCAGTACTTC. Protein sequence: CASSPGGSYEQYF.